The sequence of this TCR beta chain was determined in a study of tumor and adjacent non-tumor tissue in lung cancer. Whole-study findings and limits: Normal lung showed higher cumulative top 100 clone frequency than tumor.

As for this clonotype: Its antigen is unknown.

With V trimmed by 5 bases and J by 3 bases, 8 bases remained unmatched. Germline V gene lookup returns CDR1 SGHNT and CDR2 YENEEA. The CDR3 is 15 amino acids. This sample's RNA came from whole unsorted tissue. This non-tumor lung sample came from over 3 cm beyond the tumor edge. TCRbeta libraries were built with three rounds of nested PCR, modified from ARM-PCR. TCRdb re-analysed the multiplex PCR reads in MiXCR, keeping a single row per CDR3 protein. The repertoire includes about 80,000 distinct CDR3 sequences, roughly 80% of them detected once, and approximately 55% sits in the top ten. The chain couples TRBV11-3 to TRBJ2-7, with 9 nucleotides matching TRBD1. The sequence was collected from a man in his fifties or sixties with non-small cell lung cancer. The sequenced sample consisted of distant non-tumor lung tissue. CDR3 region: CASSLVTGGFYEQYF. The CDR3, as DNA: TGTGCCAGCAGCCTAGTGACAGGGGGATTCTACGAGCAGTACTTC.